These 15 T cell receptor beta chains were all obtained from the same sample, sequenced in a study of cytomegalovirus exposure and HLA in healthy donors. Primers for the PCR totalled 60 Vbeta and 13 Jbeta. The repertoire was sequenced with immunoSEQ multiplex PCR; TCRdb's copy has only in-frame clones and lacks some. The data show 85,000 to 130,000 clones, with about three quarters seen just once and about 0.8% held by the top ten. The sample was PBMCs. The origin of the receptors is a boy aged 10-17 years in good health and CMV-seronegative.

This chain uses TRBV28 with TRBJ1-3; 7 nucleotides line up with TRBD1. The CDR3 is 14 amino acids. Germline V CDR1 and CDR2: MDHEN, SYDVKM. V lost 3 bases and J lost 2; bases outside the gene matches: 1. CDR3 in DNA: TGTGCCAGCAGTTTCGGGACAGCTGGAAACACCATATATTTT. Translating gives CASSFGTAGNTIYF.

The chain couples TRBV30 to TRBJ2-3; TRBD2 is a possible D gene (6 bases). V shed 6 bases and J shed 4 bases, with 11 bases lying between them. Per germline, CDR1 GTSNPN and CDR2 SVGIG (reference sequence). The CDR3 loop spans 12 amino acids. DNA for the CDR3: TGTGCCTGCGGGAGAGGGCCAGATACGCAGTATTTT. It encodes CACGRGPDTQYF.

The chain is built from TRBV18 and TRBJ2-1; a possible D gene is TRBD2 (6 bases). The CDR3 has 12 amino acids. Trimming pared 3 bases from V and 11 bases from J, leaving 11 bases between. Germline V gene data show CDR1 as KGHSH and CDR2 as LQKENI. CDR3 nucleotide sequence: TGTGCCAGCTCACCGCCGGGAGTCCAGCAGTTCTTC. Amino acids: CASSPPGVQQFF.

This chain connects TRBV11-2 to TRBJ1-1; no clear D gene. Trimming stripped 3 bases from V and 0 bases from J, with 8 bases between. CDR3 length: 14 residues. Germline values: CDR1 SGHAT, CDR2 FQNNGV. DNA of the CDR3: TGTGCCAGCAGCTTGGAGCGAGTGAACACTGAAGCTTTCTTT. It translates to CASSLERVNTEAFF.

CDR3 bases: TGTGCCAGCAGGCCCGGGGGGGAGCAGTTCTTC. Translating it yields CASRPGGEQFF. J is TRBJ2-1 and V is TRBV2, with 7 bases matching TRBD2. This CDR3 is 11 amino acids long. V lost 6 bases and J lost 10; bases outside the gene matches: 3. Germline-derived CDR1 and CDR2 are SNHLY and FYNNEI.

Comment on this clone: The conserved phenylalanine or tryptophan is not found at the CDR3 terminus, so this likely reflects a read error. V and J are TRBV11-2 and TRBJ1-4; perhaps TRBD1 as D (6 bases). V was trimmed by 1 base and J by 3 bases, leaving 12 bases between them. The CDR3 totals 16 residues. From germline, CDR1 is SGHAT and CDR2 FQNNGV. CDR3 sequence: CASSLVFRGPNEKLFV. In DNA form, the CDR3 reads TGTGCCAGCAGCTTAGTATTCAGGGGCCCTAATGAAAAACTGTTTGTT.

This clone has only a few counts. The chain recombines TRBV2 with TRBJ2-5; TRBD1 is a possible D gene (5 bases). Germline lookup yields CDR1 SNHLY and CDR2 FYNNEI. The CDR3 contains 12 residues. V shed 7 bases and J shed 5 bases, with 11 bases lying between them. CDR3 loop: CASTEAGETQYF. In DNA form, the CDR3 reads TGTGCCAGCACTGAGGCAGGGGAGACCCAGTACTTC.

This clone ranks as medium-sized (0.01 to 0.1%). The CDR3 loop is CASRGDDTEAFF. Written as DNA, the CDR3 is TGTGCCAGCAGGGGCGATGACACTGAAGCTTTCTTT. The rearrangement joins TRBV28 to TRBJ1-1; D gene unclear. V shed 6 bases and J shed 3 bases, with 8 bases lying between them. Germline V gene sequence: CDR1 MDHEN, CDR2 SYDVKM. The CDR3 runs 12 residues.

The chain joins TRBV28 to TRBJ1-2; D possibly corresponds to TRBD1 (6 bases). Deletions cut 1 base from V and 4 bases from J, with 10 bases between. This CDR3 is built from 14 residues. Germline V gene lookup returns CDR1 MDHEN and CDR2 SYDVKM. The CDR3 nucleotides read TGTGCCAGCAGTTTATATGGGGGCCTCTATGGCTACACCTTC. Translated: CASSLYGGLYGYTF.

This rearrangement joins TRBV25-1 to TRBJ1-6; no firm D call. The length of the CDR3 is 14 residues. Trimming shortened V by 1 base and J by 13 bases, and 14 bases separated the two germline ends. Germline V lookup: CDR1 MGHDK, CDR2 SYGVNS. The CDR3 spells CASSESLDTFPLHF. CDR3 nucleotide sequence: TGTGCCAGCAGTGAATCCCTCGACACGTTCCCCCTCCACTTT. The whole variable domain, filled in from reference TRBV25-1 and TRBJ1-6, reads EADIYQTPRYLVIGTGKKITLECSQTMGHDKMYWYQQDPGMELHLIHYSYGVNSTEKGDLSSESTVSRIRTEHFPLTLESARPSHTSQYLCASSESLDTFPLHFGNGTRLTVT.

This CDR3 is CASSLDGTGTDTQYF. In DNA, the CDR3 is TGCGCCAGCAGCTTGGACGGGACTGGCACAGATACGCAGTATTTT. The chain employs TRBV5-1 and TRBJ2-3, with D perhaps TRBD2 (6 bases). The CDR3 covers 15 residues. Germline loops: CDR1 SGHRS, CDR2 YFSETQ. Trimming removed 0 bases at V and 1 base at J, with 9 bases between.

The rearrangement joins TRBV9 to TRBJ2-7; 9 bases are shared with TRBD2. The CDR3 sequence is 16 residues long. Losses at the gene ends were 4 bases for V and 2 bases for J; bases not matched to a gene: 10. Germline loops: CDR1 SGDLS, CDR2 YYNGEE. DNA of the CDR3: TGTGCCAGCAGCCCCGTTGCGGGGGGGCCCCCCTACGAGCAGTACTTC. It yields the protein CASSPVAGGPPYEQYF.

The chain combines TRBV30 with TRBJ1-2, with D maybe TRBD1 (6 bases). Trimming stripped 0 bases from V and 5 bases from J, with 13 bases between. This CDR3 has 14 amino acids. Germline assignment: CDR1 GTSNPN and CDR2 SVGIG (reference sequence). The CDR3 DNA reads TGTGCCTGGAGTGTACGGGCAGGGGATTATGGCTACACCTTC. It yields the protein CAWSVRAGDYGYTF.

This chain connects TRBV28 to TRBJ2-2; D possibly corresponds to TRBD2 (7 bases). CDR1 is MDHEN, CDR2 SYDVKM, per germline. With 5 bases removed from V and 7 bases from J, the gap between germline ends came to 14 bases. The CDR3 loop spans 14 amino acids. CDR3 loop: CASSRGGEGGELFF. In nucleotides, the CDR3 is TGTGCCAGCAGTAGAGGGGGGGAAGGCGGGGAGCTGTTTTTT.

CDR3 amino acids: CASSYQGQGNTEAFF. CDR3 nucleotides: TGTGCCAGCAGTTACCAAGGACAGGGAAACACTGAAGCTTTCTTT. The gene calls are TRBV6-5 and TRBJ1-1; TRBD1 aligns across 8 bases. CDR3 length: 15 amino acids. V dropped 2 bases and J dropped 2; count of bases not matched to a gene: 4. CDR1 and CDR2 (germline): MNHEY, SVGAGI.